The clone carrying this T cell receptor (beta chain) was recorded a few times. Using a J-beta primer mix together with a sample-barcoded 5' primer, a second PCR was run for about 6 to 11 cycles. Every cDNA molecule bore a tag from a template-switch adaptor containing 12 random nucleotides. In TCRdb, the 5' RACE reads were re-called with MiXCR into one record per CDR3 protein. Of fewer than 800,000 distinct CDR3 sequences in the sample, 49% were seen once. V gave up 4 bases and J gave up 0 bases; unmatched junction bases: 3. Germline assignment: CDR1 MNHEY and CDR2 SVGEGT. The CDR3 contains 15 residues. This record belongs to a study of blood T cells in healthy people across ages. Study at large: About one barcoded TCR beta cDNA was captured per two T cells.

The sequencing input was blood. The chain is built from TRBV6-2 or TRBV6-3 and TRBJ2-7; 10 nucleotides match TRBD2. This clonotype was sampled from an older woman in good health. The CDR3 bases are TGTGCCAGCAGTTCCGGGACTAGCGCCTCCTACGAGCAGTACTTC. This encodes CASSSGTSASYEQYF.